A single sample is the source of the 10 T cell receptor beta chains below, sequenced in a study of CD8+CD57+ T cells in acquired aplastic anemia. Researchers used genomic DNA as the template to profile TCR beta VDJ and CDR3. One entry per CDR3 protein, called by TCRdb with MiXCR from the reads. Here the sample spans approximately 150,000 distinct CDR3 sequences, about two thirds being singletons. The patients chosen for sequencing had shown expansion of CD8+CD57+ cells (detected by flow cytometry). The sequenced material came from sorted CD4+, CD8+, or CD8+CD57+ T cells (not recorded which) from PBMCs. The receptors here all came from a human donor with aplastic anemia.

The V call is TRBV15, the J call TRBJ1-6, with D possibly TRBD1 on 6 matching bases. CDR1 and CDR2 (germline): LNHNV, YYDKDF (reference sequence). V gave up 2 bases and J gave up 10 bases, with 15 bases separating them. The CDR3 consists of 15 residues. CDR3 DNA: TGTGCCACCAGCAGAAACAGGGAATTGGGATCACCCCTCCACTTT. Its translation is CATSRNRELGSPLHF.

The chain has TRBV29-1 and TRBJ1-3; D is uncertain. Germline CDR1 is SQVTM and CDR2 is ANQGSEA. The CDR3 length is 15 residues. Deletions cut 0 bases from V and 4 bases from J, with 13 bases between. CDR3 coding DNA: TGCAGCGTTGAAGATGGGGTGGGAACCGGAAACACCATATATTTT. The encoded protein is CSVEDGVGTGNTIYF.

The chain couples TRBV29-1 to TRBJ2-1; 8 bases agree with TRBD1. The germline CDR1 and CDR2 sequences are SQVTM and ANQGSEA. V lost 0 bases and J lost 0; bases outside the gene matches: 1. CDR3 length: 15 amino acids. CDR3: CSVEEGQVSYNEQFF. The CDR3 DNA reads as TGCAGCGTTGAAGAGGGACAGGTCTCCTACAATGAGCAGTTCTTC.

The CDR3 sequence: CASSIAGVTDTQYF. CDR3 coding DNA: TGTGCCAGTAGTATAGCGGGGGTCACAGATACGCAGTATTTT. The chain uses TRBV19 and TRBJ2-3, with D possibly matching TRBD2 (6 bases). V lost 1 base, J lost 2 bases, and 7 bases lay in between. Germline lookup yields CDR1 LNHDA and CDR2 SQIVND (reference sequence). The length of the CDR3 is 14 residues.

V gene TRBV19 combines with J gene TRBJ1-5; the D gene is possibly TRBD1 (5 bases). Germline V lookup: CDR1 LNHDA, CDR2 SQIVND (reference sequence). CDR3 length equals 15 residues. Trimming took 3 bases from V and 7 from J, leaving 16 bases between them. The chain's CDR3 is CASSIQRGVGQPQHF. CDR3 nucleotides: TGTGCCAGTAGTATCCAGCGAGGGGTTGGGCAGCCCCAGCATTTT. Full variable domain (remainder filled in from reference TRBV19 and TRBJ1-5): DGGITQSPKYLFRKEGQNVTLSCEQNLNHDAMYWYRQDPGQGLRLIYYSQIVNDFQKGDIAEGYSVSREKKESFPLTVTSAQKNPTAFYLCASSIQRGVGQPQHFGDGTRLSIL.

CDR3 bases: TGCGCCAGCAGCTTGCGGCTAGCGCGGGTGCTCGACGATGAGCAGTTCTTC. Its protein is CASSLRLARVLDDEQFF. V is TRBV5-1 and J is TRBJ2-1, with a possible D match to TRBD2 (6 bases). Between the trimmed V and J ends, which lost 1 base and 8 bases, there was a span of 22 bases. This CDR3 is 17 amino acids long. CDR1 and CDR2 (germline): SGHRS, YFSETQ.

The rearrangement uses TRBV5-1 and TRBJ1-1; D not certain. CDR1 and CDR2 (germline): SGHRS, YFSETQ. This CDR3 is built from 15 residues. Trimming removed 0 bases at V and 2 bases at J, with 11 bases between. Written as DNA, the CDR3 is TGCGCCAGCAGCTTGGCCCTGCAAGGTAACACTGAAGCTTTCTTT. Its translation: CASSLALQGNTEAFF.

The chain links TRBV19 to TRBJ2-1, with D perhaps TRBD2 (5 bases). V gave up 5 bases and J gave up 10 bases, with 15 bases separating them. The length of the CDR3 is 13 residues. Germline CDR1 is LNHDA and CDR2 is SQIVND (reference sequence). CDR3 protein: CASSVGEGKEQFF. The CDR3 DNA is TGTGCCAGTAGTGTAGGTGAGGGCAAGGAGCAGTTCTTC.

This CDR3 is CASSGGNEQFF. In DNA, the CDR3 is TGTGCCAGCAGTGGTGGGAATGAGCAGTTCTTC. The chain employs TRBV12-3 or TRBV12-4 and TRBJ2-1, with unresolved D. Trimming took off 5 bases at V and 7 bases at J, with 6 bases between the two ends. This CDR3 comprises 11 residues.

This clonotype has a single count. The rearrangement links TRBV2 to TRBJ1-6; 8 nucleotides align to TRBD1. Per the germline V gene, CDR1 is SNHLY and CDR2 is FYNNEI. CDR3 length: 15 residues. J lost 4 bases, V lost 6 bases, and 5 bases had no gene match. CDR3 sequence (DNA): TGTGCCAGCAGGACAGGGGCTGCTTATAATTCACCCCTCCACTTT. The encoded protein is CASRTGAAYNSPLHF.